The clone carrying this TCR beta chain was detected many times. This specimen belongs to a study of T-cell memory formation after mild COVID-19. Study overall: Clusters of TCRs were largely donor specific.

Germline loops: CDR1 SGHRS, CDR2 YFSETQ. V lost 0 bases to trimming and J lost 1 base, with 4 bases between them. The CDR3 is 13 amino acids. One entry per CDR3 protein, called by TCRdb with MiXCR from the 5' RACE reads. The top ten hold 8.1% of the sample, which has over 500,000 distinct CDR3 sequences, 17% seen once. The V call is TRBV5-1, the J call TRBJ1-1; D ambiguous. Sample: PBMCs or a T cell subset sorted from them (not recorded which). This TCR derives from an adult woman who had mild COVID-19 (a few samples of this study predate the infection). Cell type and time point are not known. The CDR3 coding sequence is TGCGCCAGCAGCTTGGAAGAGAACACTGAAGCTTTCTTT. Translation gives CASSLEENTEAFF. Using reference TRBV5-1 and TRBJ1-1 for the parts outside the CDR3, the full variable domain is KAGVTQTPRYLIKTRGQQVTLSCSPISGHRSVSWYQQTPGQGLQFLFEYFSETQRNKGNFPGRFSGRQFSNSRSEMNVSTLELGDSALYLCASSLEENTEAFFGQGTRLTVV.